The present T cell receptor (beta chain) was sequenced within a study of T cells after yellow fever vaccination. This CDR3 region has 15 residues. Notes on this clonotype: Its antigen remains unidentified.

Template-switching 5'RACE yielded the TCR cDNA; a universal primer site and UMIs were added in the process. TCRdb reprocessed the 5' RACE reads via MiXCR and lists one record per CDR3 protein. The data hold around 320,000 distinct CDR3 sequences, with about 10% observed a single time. General study points: Of the clonotypes, a small share occurred in both CD4 and CD8 compartments. The study re-detected most primary-vaccination clones after the booster (96% CD4, around 89% CD8).

The chain uses TRBV21-1 and TRBJ2-1; TRBD2 is taken as the D call from the table, unchecked against the DNA. TRBV21-1 is labeled a pseudogene. This clonotype originated in a young man who received the YFV17D yellow fever vaccine. The sample consisted of CD4+ T cells sorted from PBMCs, taken 45 days after the yellow fever booster vaccination. CDR3 DNA sequence: TGTGCCAGCAGCCCCCGACTGAGGACTCGGAATGAGCAGTTCTTC. Amino acid sequence: CASSPRLRTRNEQFF.